These 30 T cell receptor beta chains originate from one sample sequenced in a study of shared clonotypes between healthy human individuals. CD45RO-negative cells were positively selected for CCR7, leaving out terminally differentiated effector memory CD45RA+ cells. Clones were sequenced by immunoSEQ multiplex PCR, and TCRdb holds only the in-frame ones, with some missing. This sample has roughly 2.1 million clones, with more than 85% found just once. The sample consisted of naive CD8+ T cells from PBMCs. The source is a man aged 18 to 35 in good health. Some clones in this sample may be carry-over from other donors' samples.

This chain uses TRBV10-3 with TRBJ2-3; tentative D call: TRBD2 (5 bases). CDR1 is ENHRY, CDR2 SYGVKD, per germline. The CDR3 is 15 residues long. Trimming stripped 4 bases from V and 1 base from J, with 12 bases between. DNA for the CDR3: TGTGCCATCAGTGTCGGGGTAAGGGGCACAGATACGCAGTATTTT. This translates into CAISVGVRGTDTQYF.

This chain uses TRBV9 with TRBJ1-4; D may be TRBD1 (6 bases). The CDR3 has 14 amino acids. CDR1 is SGDLS, CDR2 YYNGEE, per germline. Trimming removed 3 bases from V and 8 bases from J, with 14 bases in between. The CDR3 DNA follows: TGTGCCAGCAGCGAGACAGGATCCCAAGAAAAACTGTTTTTT. Protein sequence: CASSETGSQEKLFF.

This chain links TRBV18 with TRBJ2-7, with D possibly being TRBD2 (7 bases). This CDR3 has 14 amino acids. Per the germline V gene, CDR1 is KGHSH and CDR2 is LQKENI. Trimming shortened V by 2 bases and J by 5 bases, and 13 bases separated the two germline ends. This CDR3 reads CASSPTGRDNEQYF. The CDR3 DNA follows: TGTGCCAGCTCACCAACAGGGAGGGACAACGAGCAGTACTTC.

V usage is TRBV27 and J usage is TRBJ2-7, with TRBD2 identical over 15 bases. The germline V gene has CDR1 MNHEY and CDR2 SMNVEV (reference sequence). This CDR3 has 16 residues. Trimming cost V 5 bases and J 2 bases; bases outside gene matches: 4. The CDR3 spells CASSPGLAGGPYEQYF. The CDR3, as DNA: TGTGCCAGCAGTCCAGGACTAGCGGGAGGGCCCTACGAGCAGTACTTC.

V usage is TRBV7-8 and J usage is TRBJ2-3, with D maybe TRBD2 (6 bases). Trimming shortened V by 6 bases and J by 2 bases, and 18 bases separated the two germline ends. Germline V lookup: CDR1 SGHVS, CDR2 FQNEAQ. The CDR3 totals 16 residues. CDR3 coding DNA: TGTGCCAGCAGTTACCGGGACGGGAGATTCACAGATACGCAGTATTTT. It specifies CASSYRDGRFTDTQYF.

The chain joins TRBV2 to TRBJ1-6, with TRBD1 identical over 7 bases. The germline V gene encodes CDR1 SNHLY and CDR2 FYNNEI. The CDR3 length is 14 residues. After removal of 6 bases from V and 7 bases from J, the junction contained 6 bases not matched to a gene. CDR3 nucleotide sequence: TGTGCCAGCAGGGCCGGGACAGCAAATTCACCCCTCCACTTT. Its protein product is CASRAGTANSPLHF.

This chain uses TRBV4-1 with TRBJ2-7; D is perhaps TRBD2 (5 bases). V was pared by 2 bases and J by 5 bases, with 19 bases between. CDR1 and CDR2 from the germline V gene are MGHRA and YSYEKL. The CDR3 covers 16 residues. CDR3 coding DNA: TGCGCCAGCAGCCAACCGGCTTTTGGGGAGCTCCACGAGCAGTACTTC. Translating gives CASSQPAFGELHEQYF.

This clone is a singleton in its sample. The chain uses TRBV5-1 and TRBJ2-7; possibly TRBD2 for D (6 bases). The CDR3 totals 14 residues. CDR1 SGHRS and CDR2 YFSETQ come from the germline V gene. The V gene lost 0 bases and the J gene lost 7 bases, with 14 bases spanning the gap. The CDR3: CASSLAGEAGEQYF. The CDR3 nucleotides are TGCGCCAGCAGCTTGGCGGGGGAGGCCGGAGAGCAGTACTTC.

In the case of this clone: Other DNA sequences in this sample translate to the same CDR3. V and J are TRBV27 and TRBJ2-7, with D tentatively TRBD1 or TRBD2 (5 bases each). Germline lookup yields CDR1 MNHEY and CDR2 SMNVEV (reference sequence). This CDR3 spans 12 amino acids. V was shortened by 6 bases and J by 0 bases, with 6 bases between the two germline ends. The CDR3 DNA follows: TGTGCCAGCAGGGGGGTCTCCTACGAGCAGTACTTC. It specifies CASRGVSYEQYF.

A word on this clone: The same CDR3 can be traced to other DNA sequences in this sample. The chain uses TRBV2 and TRBJ2-7; 7 bases are a match to TRBD1. The CDR3 loop spans 12 amino acids. After removal of 6 bases from V and 1 base from J, the junction contained 0 bases not matched to a gene. CDR1 and CDR2 from the germline V gene are SNHLY and FYNNEI. CDR3 amino acids: CASRDRSYEQYF. The CDR3 DNA follows: TGTGCCAGCAGGGACAGGTCCTACGAGCAGTACTTC.

The V and J genes are TRBV11-2 and TRBJ2-5; D unresolved. The CDR3 is 12 amino acids. Trimming left V 0 bases short and J 5 bases short, with 4 bases between. Germline V lookup: CDR1 SGHAT, CDR2 FQNNGV. CDR3 in DNA: TGTGCCAGCAGCTTAGATCTGGAGACCCAGTACTTC. Amino acid sequence: CASSLDLETQYF.

The chain has TRBV25-1 and TRBJ1-3, with D perhaps matching TRBD1 (5 bases). V lost 1 base and J 0 bases, leaving 13 bases between the germline ends. The CDR3 totals 17 residues. The germline V gene encodes CDR1 MGHDK and CDR2 SYGVNS. DNA of the CDR3: TGTGCCAGCAGTGAATCGTACACAGGTTTCTCTGGAAACACCATATATTTT. Amino acid sequence: CASSESYTGFSGNTIYF.

This clone turned up a few times. The rearrangement links TRBV5-4 to TRBJ2-7; maybe TRBD2 (6 bases). This CDR3 has 15 amino acids. The germline V gene has CDR1 SGHNT and CDR2 YYREEE (reference sequence). Trimming pared 4 bases from V and 0 bases from J, leaving 14 bases between. CDR3 protein: CASSQVAASSYEQYF. The CDR3, as DNA: TGTGCCAGCAGCCAGGTAGCGGCCAGCTCCTACGAGCAGTACTTC.

CDR3 residues: CASSLSGSGEKLFF. In DNA, the CDR3 is TGTGCCAGCAGTTTATCAGGGTCTGGTGAAAAACTGTTTTTT. The chain combines TRBV27 with TRBJ1-4; D is uncertain. Germline V lookup: CDR1 MNHEY, CDR2 SMNVEV (reference sequence). Deletions cut 0 bases from V and 7 bases from J, with 9 bases between. The CDR3 has 14 residues.

The chain joins TRBV10-3 to TRBJ2-7, with TRBD1 as a possible D gene (5 bases). The germline gives CDR1 ENHRY, CDR2 SYGVKD. V was trimmed by 2 bases and J by 0 bases, leaving 14 bases between them. This CDR3 has 16 residues. For the CDR3, the DNA is TGTGCCATCAGTGAGGACAGACCATCTAGCTCCTACGAGCAGTACTTC. This gives the protein CAISEDRPSSSYEQYF.

The rearrangement uses TRBV27 and TRBJ2-7; D perhaps matches TRBD2 (5 bases). The V gene lost 5 bases and the J gene lost 0 bases, with 17 bases spanning the gap. The length of the CDR3 is 16 residues. Germline values: CDR1 MNHEY, CDR2 SMNVEV (reference sequence). CDR3 residues: CASSPLRSGGSYEQYF. In nucleotides, the CDR3 is TGTGCCAGCAGTCCTCTTAGAAGCGGAGGCTCCTACGAGCAGTACTTC.

The table lists this clone with a count of one. This chain connects TRBV9 to TRBJ2-3; the match to TRBD2 covers 8 bases. After removal of 2 bases from V and 3 bases from J, the junction contained 8 bases not matched to a gene. The CDR3 runs 16 residues. Germline-derived CDR1 and CDR2 are SGDLS and YYNGEE. In nucleotides, the CDR3 is TGTGCCAGCAGCGTCCCACTAGCGGACGCTACAGATACGCAGTATTTT. It translates to CASSVPLADATDTQYF. Supplemented by reference TRBV9 and TRBJ2-3, the full variable domain reads DSGVTQTPKHLITATGQRVTLRCSPRSGDLSVYWYQQSLDQGLQFLIQYYNGEERAKGNILERFSAQQFPDLHSELNLSSLELGDSALYFCASSVPLADATDTQYFGPGTRLTVL.

The V call is TRBV9, the J call TRBJ1-1, with D maybe TRBD1 (5 bases). This CDR3 comprises 15 residues. V was shortened by 0 bases and J by 4 bases, with 13 bases between the two germline ends. Germline lookup yields CDR1 SGDLS and CDR2 YYNGEE. The CDR3 reads CASSVALYGGTEAFF. The CDR3 coding sequence is TGTGCCAGCAGCGTAGCTCTTTATGGGGGCACTGAAGCTTTCTTT.

This chain connects TRBV7-9 to TRBJ2-1; 10 bases fit TRBD2. V gave up 5 bases and J gave up 2 bases; unmatched junction bases: 6. CDR1 is SEHNR, CDR2 FQNEAQ, per germline (reference sequence). The CDR3 totals 16 residues. CDR3 loop: CASSPSLAGAYNEQFF. In DNA form, the CDR3 reads TGTGCCAGCAGCCCCTCGCTAGCGGGGGCCTACAATGAGCAGTTCTTC.

This chain connects TRBV2 to TRBJ2-7; possible D gene TRBD1, 6 bases. The germline CDR1 and CDR2 sequences are SNHLY and FYNNEI. The ends were cut back, 8 bases at V and 2 bases at J, with 13 bases in the middle. The CDR3 totals 13 residues. CDR3 nucleotide sequence: TGTGCCAGCTATCTCAGGGGAACCTACGAGCAGTACTTC. This codes for CASYLRGTYEQYF.

This clone was seen a few times. This CDR3 is CASSAGLYEQYF. The CDR3 bases are TGTGCCAGCAGTGCAGGGCTCTACGAGCAGTACTTC. The V and J genes are TRBV27 and TRBJ2-7; a possible D gene is TRBD1 (5 bases). The CDR3 covers 12 residues. Per germline, CDR1 MNHEY and CDR2 SMNVEV (reference sequence). V lost 5 bases, J lost 3 bases, and 8 bases lay in between.

The chain uses TRBV7-8 and TRBJ2-5; maybe TRBD1 (5 bases). The length of the CDR3 is 14 residues. V was pared by 5 bases and J by 0 bases, with 10 bases between. CDR1 and CDR2 from the germline V gene are SGHVS and FQNEAQ. The CDR3 nucleotides read TGTGCCAGCAGCCCAGGGATTTACCAAGAGACCCAGTACTTC. It specifies CASSPGIYQETQYF.

The chain employs TRBV29-1 and TRBJ2-2, with D perhaps TRBD2 (6 bases). The germline CDR1 and CDR2 sequences are SQVTM and ANQGSEA. Trimming removed 7 bases from V and 0 bases from J, with 9 bases in between. The CDR3 loop spans 13 amino acids. Written as DNA, the CDR3 is TGCAGCGCGAGACTAGCGAACACCGGGGAGCTGTTTTTT. It codes for CSARLANTGELFF.

In DNA, the CDR3 is TGTGCCAGCAGTGGACTAGTCGCGAACACCGGGGAGCTGTTTTTT. Protein: CASSGLVANTGELFF. V usage is TRBV6-1 and J usage is TRBJ2-2; D is possibly TRBD2 (6 bases). CDR3 length: 15 residues. Trimming stripped 4 bases from V and 0 bases from J, with 9 bases between. Germline lookup yields CDR1 MNHNS and CDR2 SASEGT.

This sequence joins TRBV7-8 and TRBJ2-1; possibly TRBD2 for D (6 bases). The CDR3 is 16 amino acids. Trimming took off 5 bases at V and 4 bases at J, with 18 bases between the two ends. Per the germline V gene, CDR1 is SGHVS and CDR2 is FQNEAQ. This CDR3 reads CASSITDTEGYNEQFF. The CDR3 nucleotides are TGTGCCAGCAGCATAACGGACACGGAGGGGTACAATGAGCAGTTCTTC.

V is TRBV14 and J is TRBJ2-3; D ambiguous. V was shortened by 3 bases and J by 2 bases, with 6 bases between the two germline ends. The CDR3 totals 13 residues. The germline V gene encodes CDR1 SGHDN and CDR2 FVKESK. The CDR3 DNA follows: TGTGCCAGCAGCCAGATATCCACAGATACGCAGTATTTT. Encoded protein: CASSQISTDTQYF.

This chain joins TRBV15 and TRBJ2-7; D possibly corresponds to TRBD2 (6 bases). CDR1 LNHNV and CDR2 YYDKDF come from the germline V gene (reference sequence). This CDR3 contains 15 residues. V lost 5 bases, J lost 3 bases, and 17 bases lay in between. CDR3 DNA: TGTGCCACCAGCCCAACGGGCGGGACCTACTACGAGCAGTACTTC. Encoded protein: CATSPTGGTYYEQYF.

Worth noting for this clone: This sample also contains other DNA sequences that code for the same CDR3. The V call is TRBV7-9, the J call TRBJ2-5; D ambiguous. Germline-derived CDR1 and CDR2 are SEHNR and FQNEAQ (reference sequence). There are 13 residues in the CDR3. V was cut by 3 bases and J by 3 bases, with 8 bases left in between. The CDR3 loop reads CASSLRSEETQYF. The CDR3 region has the DNA TGTGCCAGCAGCTTGAGGTCGGAAGAGACCCAGTACTTC.

The V and J genes are TRBV11-2 and TRBJ2-2; TRBD1 might be the D (5 bases). V was cut by 3 bases and J by 7 bases, with 9 bases left in between. The CDR3 consists of 13 residues. From germline, CDR1 is SGHAT and CDR2 FQNNGV. CDR3 bases: TGTGCCAGCAGCTTTGAAGGGGTCGGGGAGCTGTTTTTT. It is translated as CASSFEGVGELFF.

The rearrangement joins TRBV7-8 to TRBJ2-1, with D hard to call. The germline CDR1 and CDR2 sequences are SGHVS and FQNEAQ. CDR3 length equals 15 residues. Trimming left V 5 bases short and J 6 bases short, with 17 bases between. The CDR3 loop reads CASSKTVVRANEQFF. The CDR3 coding sequence is TGTGCCAGCAGCAAGACGGTAGTACGGGCCAATGAGCAGTTCTTC. The full variable domain, with the rest looked up from reference TRBV7-8 and TRBJ2-1, is GAGVSQSPRYKVAKRGQDVALRCDPISGHVSLFWYQQALGQGPEFLTYFQNEAQLDKSGLPSDRFFAERPEGSVSTLKIQRTQQEDSAVYLCASSKTVVRANEQFFGPGTRLTVL.